The sequence of this T cell receptor (beta chain) was determined in a study of beta chain features in type 1 diabetes. Study-level background: Sorted cells, approximately 100,000,000 in number, were examined across all samples.

Study observations and caveats: All four CD4+ subsets from Type 1 diabetes patients carried moderately but significantly shorter TCRB CDR3s. Relative to healthy donors, patients appeared to have naive, central memory and Treg TCRB repertoires that were more similar. When VDJ junctions were examined, type 1 diabetes patients showed fewer insertions and more deletions.

The CDR3 covers 12 residues. V lost 3 bases, J lost 9 bases, and 11 bases lay in between. Germline CDR1 SNHLY, CDR2 FYNNEI. This clone has more than one count but fewer than ten. Antigen: not known. Every bit of the isolated RNA underwent reverse transcription, so sequencing read expressed TCRB transcripts. Libraries were prepared by immunoSEQ multiplex PCR; TCRdb keeps only in-frame clonotypes and omits some of them. The sample holds about 140,000 clones, 10% to 15% seen once. The source is a man between 18 and 29 years old with type 1 diabetes. The chain joins TRBV2 to TRBJ1-1; no clear D. The specimen sequenced was central memory CD4+ T cells from blood. The CDR3 sequence: CASSELRAQAFF. The CDR3 DNA sequence: TGTGCCAGCAGTGAGCTCCGGGCCCAAGCTTTCTTT.